This T cell receptor beta chain was found in a study of cytomegalovirus exposure and HLA in healthy donors (dated by TCRdb to 2017 to 2019). Looking at the study overall: According to an earlier analysis of 587 of the donors, about 170 million T cells yielded 90 million to 130 million unique TCR beta sequences and 276 Gb of sequence data. Typing coverage varied by locus: about 620-630 donors for A, B, C, DRB1 and DQB1; approximately 560 for DQA1; more than 600 for DPA1; roughly 450 for DPB1. Roughly 300 gigabases of sequencing data and roughly 90 million unique TCR sequences were included in an early release covering around 600 HLA-typed donors. A later genetic analysis took genome-wide SNP genotypes for about 55% of the roughly 670 donors and used that subset as a discovery cohort. Of the roughly 400 genotyped donors, about 80% fell in the genetic ancestry cluster associated with self-reported Caucasian donors. Every repertoire in the discovery cohort had been generated on one and the same sequencing platform. A separate validation cohort of over a hundred different subjects was used in addition to the 666-subject first cohort. Donor age, sex, ethnicity and CMV serostatus were collected together with the repertoire data. About five DR-DQ haplotypes were handled as single units for association and clustering, since linkage in the cohort was strong. HLA typing included class I and class II loci at four-digit resolution. A later analysis re-examined previously published TCR beta repertoires from 610 or so donors and added high-resolution HLA genotyping to investigate patterns of TCR occurrence. The T cell repertoires of 666 subjects were profiled by immunosequencing and related to cytomegalovirus serostatus. Across 398 genotyped donors of the cohort, an average of roughly 250,000 unique TCR beta nucleotide sequences per donor were sequenced, and 15% to 20% of those sequences were non-productive. To predict cytomegalovirus infection status, the study combined high-throughput TCR immunosequencing, statistical association of individual TCRs with disease status, and machine learning. To decide whether each TCR beta V gene segment behaved as functional or pseudogenic, an earlier analysis of some 600 of the donors relied on high-throughput TCR beta sequencing. The study was designed to test whether signatures of past pathogen exposure could be identified by cataloging public T cell receptors. Rather than drawing on any new phenotypic data, the later analysis identified candidate immune exposures from TCR beta sequences and the way those sequences occurred across donors.

Receptor amplification or capture employed the immunoSEQ multiplex PCR assay. The multiplex PCR relied on a mix of 60 forward primers for TCR Vbeta segments and 13 reverse primers for TCR Jbeta segments. The CDR3 region of rearranged TCR beta genes was amplified from genomic DNA by a multiplex PCR assay. Amplified TCR beta libraries were sequenced as 87-base-pair reads on the Illumina HiSeq System. As for the authors' bioinformatics: Across the 670 or so repertoires, a later analysis counted some 81 million unique TCR beta chains, some 11 million of which were shared by at least two donors. To remove PCR and sequencing errors, raw reads were error-corrected and collapsed into unique sequences using a nearest-neighbor algorithm that merged closely related sequences. To assign V, D and J gene segments, CDR3 sequences were aligned to IMGT reference sequences. For a sequence to be retained, a match of at least six nucleotides was required to both a V gene segment and a J gene segment. Rearrangements were called productive when the CDR3 lacked stop codons and stayed in frame with V and J; all others were non-productive. Following IMGT convention, CDR3 was defined as the stretch from the second conserved V-encoded cysteine up to the conserved J-encoded phenylalanine. In an earlier analysis of approximately 500 of the donors, sequences lacking an unambiguous match to a single V gene segment were excluded. In an earlier analysis of approximately 590 of the donors, V segments were called functional above 56.7% productive rearrangements and were called segregating when the between-donor standard deviation exceeded 5%. To diagnose cytomegalovirus status from the catalog of TCR beta chain sequences, a statistical classification framework was built. V and J gene assignment, in a later analysis, came from comparing TCR nucleotide sequences with IMGT/GENE-DB human TR gene sequences. In a later analysis, CDR3 sequences and most-parsimonious VDJ recombination scenarios were assigned using the TCRdist pipeline. In a later analysis, every TCR beta chain was defined by the combination of its CDR3 amino acid sequence and its V-gene family, and reads without a unique V-gene family were dropped. To address suspected cross-contamination and a sequencing artifact, a later analysis removed under 600 highly shared, low-generation-probability nucleotide sequences. A later analysis calculated a clonal expansion index for each public chain from normalized within-repertoire ranks of inferred template counts. In a later analysis, generation probabilities were computed using a VDJ recombination model fitted to out-of-frame rearrangements, and the results were checked against IGoR. In a later analysis, hypergeometric tests were used to score TCR-TCR, TCR-HLA and TCR-CMV co-occurrence, with a repertoire-size bias correction applied to TCR pairs. To estimate false discovery rates, a later analysis permuted the HLA or CMV assignments 20 times. In a later analysis, co-occurring TCRs were grouped using DBSCAN, and TCRdist sequence similarity was added for clustering within HLA-allele-positive subsets. For co-occurrence clustering, repertoires with fewer than 30,000 or more than 120,000 public chains were excluded, along with five or six repertoires with anomalous nucleotide sharing. The source is immuneACCESS, and TCRdb retained only in-frame sequences with V and J called. Part of the clones is not carried over; for the studies checked, unresolved V genes explain less than half of this, and the remainder is unexplained. D and trimming come from the DNA, and the V and J calls and clone size come from that table. This sample holds about 180,000 clones; around three quarters were observed only once. About 1.9% of the sample goes to the ten largest clones.

The cohort consisted of 600 to 750 healthy bone marrow donors. All cohort members were sampled while nominally healthy, although unrecorded immune exposures were likely present. The donor tested CMV seronegative and was one of the 352 seronegative cohort members. Every donor gave a peripheral blood sample, and the peripheral blood mononuclear cells from that sample were used for TCR beta sequencing. Genomic DNA extraction from the blood cell samples was performed with the Qiagen DNeasy Blood Extraction Kit. V is pruned by 3 bases and J by 0 bases, leaving 6 bases of the junction without a gene match. Reading from cysteine to phenylalanine, the CDR3 counts 17 amino acids. This entry keeps only the CDR3 DNA: 51 bases, framed from base 1. The germline V gene (reference sequence) supplies CDR1 SEHNR and CDR2 FQNEAQ. Study-level results and caveats: A further reported finding was that TCR beta sequences accurately predicted the HLA-A and HLA-B alleles for most subjects in the first cohort. In a later analysis, 16,951 TCR beta sequences were associated with specific HLA alleles at a false discovery rate of 0.05. A cluster of highly shared sequence variants was judged likely to represent a technical artifact of the sequencing pipeline. CMV serostatus was the only immune exposure information available for the cohort. A later analysis found that TCR association rates varied across HLA loci, with DRB1 alleles showing the most associated TCRs and HLA-C alleles the fewest. When HLA alleles, especially DR and DQ, strongly co-occurred, TCR associations were difficult to assign to individual alleles. The authors suggested that the approach could potentially be generalized to other disease states and immunological phenotypes. A later analysis found that HLA-associated TCR beta chains were more clonally expanded and had lower generation probabilities than equally common non-associated chains. Because HLA typing was unavailable for some donors at each locus, only the typed subset was used in association tests. According to a later analysis, parvovirus B19, influenza, CMV and Epstein-Barr virus appeared linked to several top co-occurrence clusters. In both the original and validation cohorts, the classifier was reported to diagnose cytomegalovirus status with high specificity and sensitivity. In an earlier analysis of more than 500 of the donors, most TCR beta V segments appeared in productive rearrangements about 90% or about 30% of the time, broadly matching IMGT annotations. A few of the identified cytomegalovirus-associated TCR beta chains were confirmed in vitro to be specific for cytomegalovirus antigens. Most TCR sequences were observed very rarely across donors, whereas some public TCRs were present in many individuals. In the study, some 160 TCR beta chains were listed as associated with cytomegalovirus. Because the 87-base-pair reads could not distinguish some IMGT-functional V segments, including TRBV6-2 and TRBV6-3, those segments were excluded. According to a later analysis, most CMV-associated TCR beta chains appeared to be HLA-restricted, and the HLA associations seemed to be driven largely by CMV exposure. In a later genetic analysis, fewer N-insertions in productive TCRs were reported among donors in an Asian-associated ancestry cluster than the roughly 700-donor mean. In this cohort, only TCR beta chains were sequenced, and detectable features were limited by the absence of alpha or paired-chain data. V-gene and J-gene trimming of TCR beta chains was associated with a missense DCLRE1C variant in a later genetic analysis, and the association was replicated in an independent cohort. The earlier analysis of some 560 of the donors excluded some 15 rarely observed V segments, including chromosome 9 orphons, because counts were too low. Correlated functional status among segregating V segments might reflect linkage disequilibrium, but an unknown experimental factor could not be ruled out. Roughly uniform sequencing depth across donors was assumed in presence/absence analyses, although this assumption may not hold.

A remark on this clone: Its antigen remains undetermined. No much larger clone is present one base from it, and per-base qualities are unavailable.

Sequenced material: PBMCs. This sequence uses TRBV7-9 and TRBJ1-2; the central 11 bases match TRBD1. The TCR originated in a woman in her thirties in good health and CMV-seronegative. The nucleotide sequence is TGTGCCAGCAGCTTGGGGACAGGGGGTTTAGCTAACTATGGCTACACCTTC. The encoded protein is CASSLGTGGLANYGYTF. Where the CDR3 stops, the reference TRBV7-9 and TRBJ1-2 genes take over; the full variable domain is DTGVSQNPRHKITKRGQNVTFRCDPISEHNRLYWYRQTLGQGPEFLTYFQNEAQLEKSRLLSDRFSAERPKGSFSTLEIQRTEQGDSAMYLCASSLGTGGLANYGYTFGSGTRLTVV.